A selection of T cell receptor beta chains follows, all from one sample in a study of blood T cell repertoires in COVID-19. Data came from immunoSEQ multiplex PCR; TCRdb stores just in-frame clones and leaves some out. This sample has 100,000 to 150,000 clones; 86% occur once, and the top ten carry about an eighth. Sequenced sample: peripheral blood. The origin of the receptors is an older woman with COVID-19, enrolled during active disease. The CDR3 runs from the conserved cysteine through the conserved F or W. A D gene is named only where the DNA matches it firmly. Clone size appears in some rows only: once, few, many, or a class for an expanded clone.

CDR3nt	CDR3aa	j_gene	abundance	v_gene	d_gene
TGTGCCAGCAGCTTTAACAGGGTAGACACTGAAGCTTTCTTT	CASSFNRVDTEAFF	TRBJ1-1	.	TRBV5-8	.
TGTGCCAGCAGCCAAGACAGGTATAATGAAAAACTGTTTTTT	CASSQDRYNEKLFF	TRBJ1-4	.	TRBV3-1/TRBV3-2	.
TGTGCCAGCAGTTACCAGCGGGGATACAATGAGCAGTTCTTC	CASSYQRGYNEQFF	TRBJ2-1	.	TRBV6-2/TRBV6-3	TRBD2
TGTGCCAGCTCACCTTTCGGTAGGGGGACTAATGAAAAACTGTTTTTT	CASSPFGRGTNEKLFF	TRBJ1-4	.	TRBV18	.
TGTGCCATCAGGGCGACAGATGTCAATGAAAAACTGTTTTTT	CAIRATDVNEKLFF	TRBJ1-4	.	TRBV10-3	.
TGTGCCAGTACGGAGACAGGGCCGAGGGTAGGCTACACCTTC	CASTETGPRVGYTF	TRBJ1-2	.	TRBV19	TRBD1
TGCGCCAGCAGCTTTAAGCCAGAATTACAGGGGGGTGATGAAAAACTGTTTTTT	CASSFKPELQGGDEKLFF	TRBJ1-4	.	TRBV5-1	TRBD1
TGTGCCAGCAGTCCCCCGAAGACAGGGATAAATTCACCCCTCCACTTT	CASSPPKTGINSPLHF	TRBJ1-6	.	TRBV27	TRBD1
TGTGCCAGCAGTGAGGTCAGGTCGGGGTACGAAAAACTGTTTTTT	CASSEVRSGYEKLFF	TRBJ1-4	.	TRBV2	.
TGCGCCAGCAGCTTGACCGGGGGGGCAGGAAATGAGCAGTTCTTC	CASSLTGGAGNEQFF	TRBJ2-1	.	TRBV5-1	TRBD2
TGTGCCAGCAGAGCCACGGGAAGCGATGAAAAACTGTTTTTT	CASRATGSDEKLFF	TRBJ1-4	.	TRBV7-9	.
TGTGCCAGCAGTTCGAGGATGGAAAAACTGTTTTTT	CASSSRMEKLFF	TRBJ1-4	.	TRBV28	.
TGTGCCAGCAGCGTCGACAGGTTGGAGAACTATGGCTACACCTTC	CASSVDRLENYGYTF	TRBJ1-2	once	TRBV5-6	.
TGTGCCAGCAGTAGGGACAGCCCGAGGACCGGGGAGCTGTTTTTT	CASSRDSPRTGELFF	TRBJ2-2	.	TRBV28	TRBD1
TGTGCCGGCGGACAGGGGGCGAGTCTGGAAAATACGCAGTATTTT	CAGGQGASLENTQYF	TRBJ2-3	once	TRBV2	TRBD1
TGTGCCAGCAGCCTTGACAGGAACTATGGCTACACCTTC	CASSLDRNYGYTF	TRBJ1-2	.	TRBV5-4	.
TGTGCCAGCAGCCTACCGGGACTAGCGGGGGGTTACCAAGAGACCCAGTACTTC	CASSLPGLAGGYQETQYF	TRBJ2-5	.	TRBV5-6	TRBD2
TGTGCCAGCAGTTTTGGACAGGGGCCTCCCTATGGCTACACCTTC	CASSFGQGPPYGYTF	TRBJ1-2	.	TRBV28	TRBD1
TGTGCCAGCAGCTTAGCGACGGGACAGCCGAACACTGAAGCTTTCTTT	CASSLATGQPNTEAFF	TRBJ1-1	.	TRBV7-8	TRBD1
TGTGCCAGCAGGGGACAGGGGTACACTGAAGCTTTCTTT	CASRGQGYTEAFF	TRBJ1-1	.	TRBV2	TRBD1
TGTGCCAGCAGTGTTAAGAGACAGGGGTCGGGGGCTTTCGGTTCACCCCTCCACTTT	CASSVKRQGSGAFGSPLHF	TRBJ1-6	.	TRBV2	TRBD1
TGTGCCAGCAGTTTATCTCTCCAGGGTAGAAACACCATATATTTT	CASSLSLQGRNTIYF	TRBJ1-3	.	TRBV28	.
TGCGCCAGCAGCCGAGGACAGGGAGGTTCACCCCTCCACTTT	CASSRGQGGSPLHF	TRBJ1-6	few	TRBV5-1	TRBD1
TGTGCCAGCAGAGGCTTCCGGGGGAACACTGAAGCTTTCTTT	CASRGFRGNTEAFF	TRBJ1-1	.	TRBV5-6	.
TGCGCCAGCAGCTTGGGAGGTCCCGGGGAGCTGTTTTTT	CASSLGGPGELFF	TRBJ2-2	.	TRBV5-1	.
TGTGCCTGGAGACGAATAGCGGTTAACACCGGGGAGCTGTTTTTT	CAWRRIAVNTGELFF	TRBJ2-2	.	TRBV30	.
TGTGCCAGTAGTTCCCAGGGGTTGACTAATGAAAAACTGTTTTTT	CASSSQGLTNEKLFF	TRBJ1-4	.	TRBV19	.
TGTGCCAGCAGCTTAGACCCCGACCGGGGGGGGTTATCCTCCTACGAGCAGTACTTC	CASSLDPDRGGLSSYEQYF	TRBJ2-7	few	TRBV11-3	TRBD2
TGTGCCAGCAGTGATGGGGGGTCTTCTGGGGCCAACGTCCTGACTTTC	CASSDGGSSGANVLTF	TRBJ2-6	.	TRBV6-1	.
TGTGCCACCCACCCGGACTCAAGGACAGGGCGCAATGAGCAGTTCTTC	CATHPDSRTGRNEQFF	TRBJ2-1	few	TRBV19	TRBD1
TGTGCCAGCAGCCTCCTATATGGTAACTATGGCTACACCTTC	CASSLLYGNYGYTF	TRBJ1-2	.	TRBV7-9	.
TGTGCCAGCGGTCGGGACAGCACCTACGAGCAGTACTTC	CASGRDSTYEQYF	TRBJ2-7	.	TRBV5-4	TRBD1
TGTGCCACCAGCAGACACAGGGATAAAAAAGTCGACTACGAGCAGTACTTC	CATSRHRDKKVDYEQYF	TRBJ2-7	.	TRBV15	.
TGCGCCAGCAGCTTGGCCCCGGGGGATAATGAGCAGTTCTTC	CASSLAPGDNEQFF	TRBJ2-1	.	TRBV5-1	.
TGTGCCAGCAGTGAAACTCAGGACAGGGATCAGCCCCAGCATTTT	CASSETQDRDQPQHF	TRBJ1-5	.	TRBV6-1	TRBD1
TGTGCCAGTAGTTCTAGCGGGGGATTCGAGCAGTACTTC	CASSSSGGFEQYF	TRBJ2-7	once	TRBV19	TRBD2
TGTGCCAGCAGTTCCTTAGGACACCCCAGCACCGGGGAGCTGTTTTTT	CASSSLGHPSTGELFF	TRBJ2-2	.	TRBV6-5	.
TGTGCTAGCAAACGGAGTTCCTACTCTGGAAACACCATATATTTT	CASKRSSYSGNTIYF	TRBJ1-3	few	TRBV7-7	.
TGCGCCAGCCTCGACAGGGGTGGGCAGCCCCAGCATTTT	CASLDRGGQPQHF	TRBJ1-5	.	TRBV10-2	TRBD1
TGTGCCAGCAGGTCGGGACAGGGAACGACTGAAGCTTTCTTT	CASRSGQGTTEAFF	TRBJ1-1	.	TRBV28	TRBD1
TGTGCCACCATGGACAGGGAAGATACGCAGTATTTT	CATMDREDTQYF	TRBJ2-3	.	TRBV10-3	TRBD1